Each of the 15 T cell receptor beta chains below was sequenced from the same sample in a study of blood T cell repertoires in COVID-19. Produced via immunoSEQ multiplex PCR; TCRdb's table is partial and in-frame only. This sample has tens of thousands of clones, with approximately 85% found just once. Sequencing input: peripheral blood. The receptors here all came from a man aged 50-59 years with acute or convalescent COVID-19.

The rearrangement links TRBV5-1 to TRBJ2-2, with D possibly TRBD1 on 5 matching bases. Germline CDR1 and CDR2: SGHRS and YFSETQ. Trimming stripped 2 bases from V and 7 bases from J, with 9 bases between. The length of the CDR3 is 13 residues. Here the CDR3 DNA reads TGCGCCAGCAGCTTAAGGGGCGGCGGGGAGCTGTTTTTT. Its translation is CASSLRGGGELFF.

The gene calls are TRBV4-1 and TRBJ2-3, with a weak D call TRBD1 (5 bases). The CDR3 runs to 14 residues. Germline V CDR1 and CDR2: MGHRA, YSYEKL. V lost 4 bases and J lost 3, with 11 bases in between. DNA for the CDR3: TGCGCCAGCAGCCCGGCCCCAGGGACAGATACGCAGTATTTT. Its protein product is CASSPAPGTDTQYF.

The chain couples TRBV28 to TRBJ2-1; the D gene is possibly TRBD1 (6 bases). With 8 bases removed from V and 0 bases from J, the gap between germline ends came to 14 bases. The CDR3 runs to 15 residues. Germline-derived CDR1 and CDR2 are MDHEN and SYDVKM. The chain's CDR3 is CASHGQLSSYNEQFF. In DNA, the CDR3 is TGTGCCAGCCACGGACAGTTGAGCTCCTACAATGAGCAGTTCTTC.

The chain carries TRBV5-1 and TRBJ2-1; the D gene is possibly TRBD1 (7 bases). Germline loops: CDR1 SGHRS, CDR2 YFSETQ. V was shortened by 0 bases and J by 5 bases, with 12 bases between the two germline ends. The CDR3 is made up of 15 amino acids. As DNA, the CDR3 is TGCGCCAGCAGCTTGGGCGGGACAGCGAACAATGAGCAGTTCTTC. Residues: CASSLGGTANNEQFF.

The chain is built from TRBV5-1 and TRBJ1-2, with a weak D call TRBD1 (5 bases). Trimming took 2 bases from V and 8 from J, leaving 19 bases between them. In germline, CDR1 is SGHRS, CDR2 YFSETQ. The CDR3 is 15 residues long. In DNA, the CDR3 is TGCGCCAGCAGCTTCCAGGGAGGGTTTATGGAGGGCTACACCTTC. Translating gives CASSFQGGFMEGYTF.

The V and J genes are TRBV3-1 (or the pseudogene TRBV3-2) and TRBJ1-2, with 11 bases matching TRBD1. The CDR3 has 14 residues. Germline V CDR1 and CDR2: LGHDT, YNNKEL (reference sequence). Trimming at V came to 2 bases and at J to 8 bases, leaving 4 bases not matched to a gene. CDR3 loop: CASSQRGTGGGYTF. DNA of the CDR3: TGTGCCAGCAGCCAACGCGGGACAGGGGGAGGCTACACCTTC.

V gene TRBV5-1 combines with J gene TRBJ1-1; 7 bases match TRBD1. Trimming at V came to 2 bases and at J to 5 bases, leaving 12 bases not matched to a gene. The germline V gene encodes CDR1 SGHRS and CDR2 YFSETQ. CDR3 length: 16 residues. The chain's CDR3 is CASSFRRDSGWTEAFF. The CDR3 DNA sequence: TGCGCCAGCAGCTTTAGAAGGGACAGTGGGTGGACTGAAGCTTTCTTT. The full variable domain, completed using reference TRBV5-1 and TRBJ1-1, is KAGVTQTPRYLIKTRGQQVTLSCSPISGHRSVSWYQQTPGQGLQFLFEYFSETQRNKGNFPGRFSGRQFSNSRSEMNVSTLELGDSALYLCASSFRRDSGWTEAFFGQGTRLTVV.

The rearrangement links TRBV12-3 or TRBV12-4 to TRBJ2-1, with D possibly TRBD2 on 7 matching bases. Trimming took 3 bases from V and 8 from J, leaving 11 bases between them. This CDR3 comprises 13 residues. The CDR3: CASSLGGRYEQFF. CDR3 bases: TGTGCCAGCAGTTTGGGGGGGCGCTATGAGCAGTTCTTC.

This chain uses TRBV18 with TRBJ2-5, with 9 bases matching TRBD1. Germline CDR1 reads KGHSH; CDR2 reads LQKENI. V was pared by 4 bases and J by 2 bases, with 14 bases of the junction left unmatched. This CDR3 region has 18 residues. The CDR3 sequence is CASSRSHTGGPRQETQYF. The CDR3 DNA follows: TGTGCCAGCTCACGATCACATACAGGGGGCCCTCGGCAAGAGACCCAGTACTTC.

The chain carries TRBV6-5 and TRBJ2-7, with D possibly matching TRBD1 (5 bases). V lost 0 bases to trimming and J lost 0 bases, with 9 bases between them. Germline CDR1 is MNHEY and CDR2 is SVGAGI. The CDR3 is made up of 15 amino acids. DNA for the CDR3: TGTGCCAGCAGTTACTCCAGGGCTAGCTCCTACGAGCAGTACTTC. Translated, it gives CASSYSRASSYEQYF.

This rearrangement joins TRBV11-2 to TRBJ2-1; tentatively, D is TRBD1 (6 bases). The CDR3 spans 15 residues. Per the germline V gene, CDR1 is SGHAT and CDR2 is FQNNGV. V lost 4 bases and J lost 1, with 11 bases in between. The CDR3 loop is CASSYRVSSYNEQFF. CDR3 DNA sequence: TGTGCCAGCAGCTACAGGGTTTCGTCCTACAATGAGCAGTTCTTC.

The rearrangement links TRBV5-6 to TRBJ1-1; tentative D call: TRBD1 (6 bases). The CDR3 is 13 amino acids. CDR1 and CDR2 from the germline V gene are SGHDT and YYEEEE. V dropped 7 bases and J dropped 5 bases, with 15 bases sitting between them. The CDR3 loop is CASGRGGYTEAFF. The CDR3 nucleotides read TGTGCCAGCGGCCGCGGGGGCTATACTGAAGCTTTCTTT.

V gene TRBV6-5 combines with J gene TRBJ2-6; TRBD2 might be the D (6 bases). Germline V lookup: CDR1 MNHEY, CDR2 SVGAGI. V shed 0 bases and J shed 9 bases, with 9 bases lying between them. This CDR3 contains 14 residues. The CDR3 sequence is CASSYSGGSNVLTF. CDR3 coding DNA: TGTGCCAGCAGTTACTCTGGGGGGAGCAACGTCCTGACTTTC.

The rearrangement links TRBV3-1 (or the pseudogene TRBV3-2) to TRBJ2-2; D not resolved. The CDR3 spans 13 residues. Germline V lookup: CDR1 LGHDT, CDR2 YNNKEL (reference sequence). With 1 base removed from V and 6 bases from J, the gap between germline ends came to 6 bases. The CDR3 loop reads CASSQGSAGELFF. The DNA for the CDR3 is TGTGCCAGCAGCCAAGGTAGTGCCGGGGAGCTGTTTTTT.

The rearrangement links TRBV21-1 to TRBJ1-1. TRBV21-1 is termed a pseudogene. This CDR3 has 15 amino acids. The CDR3 here is CASSIVQGEDTEAFF. The CDR3, as DNA: TGTGCCAGCAGCATTGTCCAAGGGGAGGACACTGAAGCTTTCTTT.